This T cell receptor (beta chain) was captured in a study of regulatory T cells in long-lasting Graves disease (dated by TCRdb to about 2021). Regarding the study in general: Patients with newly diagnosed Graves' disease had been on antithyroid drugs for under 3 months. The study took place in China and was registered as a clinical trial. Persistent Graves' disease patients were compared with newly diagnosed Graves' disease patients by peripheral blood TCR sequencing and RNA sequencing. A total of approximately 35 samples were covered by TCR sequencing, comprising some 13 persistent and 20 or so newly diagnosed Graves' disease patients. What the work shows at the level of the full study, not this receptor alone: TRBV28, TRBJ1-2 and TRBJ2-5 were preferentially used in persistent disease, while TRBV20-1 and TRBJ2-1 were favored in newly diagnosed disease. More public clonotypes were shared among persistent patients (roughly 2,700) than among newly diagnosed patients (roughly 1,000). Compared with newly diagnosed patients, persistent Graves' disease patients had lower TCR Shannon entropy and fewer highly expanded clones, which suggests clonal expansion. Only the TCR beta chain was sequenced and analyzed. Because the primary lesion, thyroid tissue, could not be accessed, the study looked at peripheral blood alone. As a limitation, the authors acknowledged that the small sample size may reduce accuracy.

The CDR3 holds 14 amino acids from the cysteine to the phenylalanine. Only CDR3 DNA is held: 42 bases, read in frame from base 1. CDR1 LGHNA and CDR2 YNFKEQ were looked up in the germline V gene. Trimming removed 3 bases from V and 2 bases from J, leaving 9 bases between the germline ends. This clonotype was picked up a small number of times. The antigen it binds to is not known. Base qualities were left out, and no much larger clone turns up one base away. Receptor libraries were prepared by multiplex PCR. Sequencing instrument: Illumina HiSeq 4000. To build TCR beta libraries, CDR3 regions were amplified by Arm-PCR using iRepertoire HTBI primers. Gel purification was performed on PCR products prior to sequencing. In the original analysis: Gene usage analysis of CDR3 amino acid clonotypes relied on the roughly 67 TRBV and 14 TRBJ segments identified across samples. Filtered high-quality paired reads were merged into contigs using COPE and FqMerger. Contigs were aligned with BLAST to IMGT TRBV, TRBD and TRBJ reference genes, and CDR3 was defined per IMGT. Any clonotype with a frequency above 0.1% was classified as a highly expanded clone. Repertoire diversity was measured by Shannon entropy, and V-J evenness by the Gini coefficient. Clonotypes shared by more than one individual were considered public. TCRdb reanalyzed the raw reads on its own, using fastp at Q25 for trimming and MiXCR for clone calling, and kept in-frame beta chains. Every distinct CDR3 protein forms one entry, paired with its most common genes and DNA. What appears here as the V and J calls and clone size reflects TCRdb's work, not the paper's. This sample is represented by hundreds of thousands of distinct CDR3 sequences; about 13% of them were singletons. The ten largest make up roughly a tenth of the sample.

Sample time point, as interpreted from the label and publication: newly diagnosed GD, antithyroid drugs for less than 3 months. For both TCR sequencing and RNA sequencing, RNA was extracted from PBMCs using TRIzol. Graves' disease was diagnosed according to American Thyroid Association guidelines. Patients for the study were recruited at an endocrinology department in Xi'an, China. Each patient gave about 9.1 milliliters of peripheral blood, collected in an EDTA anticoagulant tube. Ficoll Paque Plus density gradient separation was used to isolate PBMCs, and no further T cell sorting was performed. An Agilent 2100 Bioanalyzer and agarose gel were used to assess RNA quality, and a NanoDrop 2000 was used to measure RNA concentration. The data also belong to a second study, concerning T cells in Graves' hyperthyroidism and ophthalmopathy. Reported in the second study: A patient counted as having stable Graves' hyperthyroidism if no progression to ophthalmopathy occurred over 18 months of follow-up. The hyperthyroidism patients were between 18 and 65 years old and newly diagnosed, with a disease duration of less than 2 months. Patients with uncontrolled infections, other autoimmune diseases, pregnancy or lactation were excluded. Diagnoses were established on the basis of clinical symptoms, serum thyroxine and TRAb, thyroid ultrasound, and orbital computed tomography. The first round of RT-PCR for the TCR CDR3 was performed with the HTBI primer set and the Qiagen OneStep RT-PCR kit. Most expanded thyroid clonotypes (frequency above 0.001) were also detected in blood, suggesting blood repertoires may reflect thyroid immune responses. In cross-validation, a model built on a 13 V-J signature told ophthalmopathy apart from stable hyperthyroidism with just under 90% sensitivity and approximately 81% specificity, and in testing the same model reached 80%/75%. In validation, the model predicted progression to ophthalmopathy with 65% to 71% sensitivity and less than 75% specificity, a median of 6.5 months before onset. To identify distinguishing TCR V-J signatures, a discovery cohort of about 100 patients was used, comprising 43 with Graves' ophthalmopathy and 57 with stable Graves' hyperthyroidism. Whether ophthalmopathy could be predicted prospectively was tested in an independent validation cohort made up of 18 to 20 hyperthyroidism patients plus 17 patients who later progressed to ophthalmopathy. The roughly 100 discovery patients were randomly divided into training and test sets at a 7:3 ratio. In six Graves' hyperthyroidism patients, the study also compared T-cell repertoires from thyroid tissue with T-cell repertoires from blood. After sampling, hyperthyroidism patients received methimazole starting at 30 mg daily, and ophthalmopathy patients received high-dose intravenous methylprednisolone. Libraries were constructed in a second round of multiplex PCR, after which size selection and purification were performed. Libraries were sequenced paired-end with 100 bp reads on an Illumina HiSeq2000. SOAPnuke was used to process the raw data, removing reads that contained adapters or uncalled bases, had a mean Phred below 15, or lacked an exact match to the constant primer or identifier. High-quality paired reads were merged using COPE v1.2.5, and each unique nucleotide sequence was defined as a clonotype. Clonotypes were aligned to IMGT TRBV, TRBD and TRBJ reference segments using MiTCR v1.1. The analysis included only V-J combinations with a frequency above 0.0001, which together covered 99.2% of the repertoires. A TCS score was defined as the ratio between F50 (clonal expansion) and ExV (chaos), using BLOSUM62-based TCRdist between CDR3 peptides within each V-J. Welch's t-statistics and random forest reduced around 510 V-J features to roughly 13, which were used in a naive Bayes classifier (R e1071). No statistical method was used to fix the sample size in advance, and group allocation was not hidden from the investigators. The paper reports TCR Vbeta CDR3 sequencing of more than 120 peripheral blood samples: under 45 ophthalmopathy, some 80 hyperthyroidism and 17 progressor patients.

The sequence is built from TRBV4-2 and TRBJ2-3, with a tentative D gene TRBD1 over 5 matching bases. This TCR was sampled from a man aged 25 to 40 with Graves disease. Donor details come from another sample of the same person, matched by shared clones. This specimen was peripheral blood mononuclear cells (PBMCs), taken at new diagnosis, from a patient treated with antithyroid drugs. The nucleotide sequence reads TGTGCCAGCAGCCATGGGGCTTTCACAGATACGCAGTATTTT. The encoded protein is CASSHGAFTDTQYF.